This paragraph covers one T cell receptor beta chain sequence. Its antigen is not known. These data originate in a study of cytomegalovirus exposure and HLA in healthy donors. Across the whole study: T cells numbering about 180 million yielded some 110 million unique TCR beta sequences in an earlier analysis. When over 300 donors were genotyped, about 81% of them were found to fall in the Caucasian-associated ancestry cluster. Study outcomes and limitations: There were some V segments, including TRBV6-2 and TRBV6-3, excluded as indistinguishable.

Though nominally healthy at sampling, donors likely had unrecorded immune exposures. This PCR relied on a set of 60 Vbeta primers and 13 Jbeta primers. TCRdb's table, derived via immunoSEQ multiplex PCR, lists solely in-frame clones and lacks some. The data show 150,000 to 200,000 clones, around four fifths seen once. This CDR3 region has 18 residues. Germline CDR1 is MNHEY and CDR2 is SMNVEV (reference sequence). After removal of 8 bases from V and 0 bases from J, the junction contained 16 bases not matched to a gene. The rearrangement uses TRBV27 and TRBJ1-3; 7 bases are a match to TRBD1. Source material: PBMCs. The source of this sequence is a female donor in good health and CMV-seronegative. CDR3 loop: CASWSVAGGTYSGNTIYF. Written as DNA, the CDR3 is TGTGCCAGCTGGTCGGTGGCAGGGGGGACTTACTCTGGAAACACCATATATTTT.